This entry concerns a single TCR beta chain. Its antigen is currently not known. At one of its ends the junction is not consistent with the germline gene, which may arise from a read error. Enrolling through a virtual design, the prospective study's participants ranged in age from roughly 18 to 90 years and lived across approximately 25 United States geographic areas. In the prospective study, participants were assigned to cohorts based on the clinical history participants reported in a screening survey and a study questionnaire. In the prospective study, mobile phlebotomists collected whole blood, serum and a nasopharyngeal or oropharyngeal swab from each participant. Prospective study participants could optionally give additional blood draws and questionnaires over an approximately two-month period. Blood samples from the prospective study were shipped frozen or at room temperature prior to DNA extraction.

The CDR3 contains 15 residues, cysteine and phenylalanine counted. The kept DNA is CDR3 alone, 45 bases in frame from the first base. Taken from the germline V gene (reference sequence), the CDR1 and CDR2 loops are MNHEY and SMNVEV. This sample was included in a study of blood T cell repertoires in COVID-19 (dated by TCRdb to 2020 to 2022). In terms of the full investigation: Recovered participants in ImmuneRACE Cohort 3 were defined by two consecutive negative NP/OP PCR tests, clearance by a healthcare professional, or resolution of symptoms. HLA class I and class II types, where available, came from metadata supplied by the sample provider rather than from assay-based typing. The dataset comprised deeply sampled blood TCRbeta repertoires from subjects exposed to, actively infected with, or recovered from COVID-19. Sample metadata almost always included a de-identified subject ID, COVID-19 status, age in years and sex. The collaborator samples originated in the United States, Italy and Spain and spanned the acute and convalescent phases of COVID-19. Samples were obtained from the ongoing ImmuneRACE study (first 160 participants) and from about 1,300 subjects provided by 6 global collaborators. The repertoires were released in a freely available public database intended as a resource for research on the immune response to SARS-CoV-2. The material from the prospective study consisted of cDNA or gDNA derived from T cells, B-cell-depleted T cells, or PBMCs.

Here is what the overall study found, with its caveats: How much clinical and demographic metadata was included differed by source and by participant, and the metadata was provided uncurated.

TCRbeta CDR3 regions were amplified from genomic DNA using the immunoSEQ Assay, a bias-controlled multiplex PCR. The study's processing was this. Nucleated cell counts per sample were estimated from amplification of reference gene primers within the assay. Sequence reads were collapsed and filtered to measure the absolute abundance of every unique TCRbeta CDR3 rearrangement. Productive Simpson clonality was computed per sample as the square root of Simpson's diversity index over productive rearrangements. The source is immuneACCESS, and TCRdb retained only in-frame sequences with V and J called. Part of the clones is not carried over; for the studies checked, unresolved V genes explain less than half of this, and the remainder is unexplained. The D gene and trimming were derived from the DNA, and the V and J assignments and clone size from that table. The sample data list a few hundred thousand clones, and about 87% of these were observed just once. Of the sample, approximately 1.9% is held by the ten largest clones.

The receptor comes from a man in his forties in a cohort exposed to, infected with or recovered from COVID-19 (not recorded which). The sequencing input was PBMCs or T cells enriched from blood (not recorded which). Recombination connected TRBV27 to TRBJ2-3; tentative D gene TRBD1, with 5 bases matching. The base sequence is TGTGCCAGCATTTTAAACAGGTACAGCACAGATACGCAGTATTTT. The resulting protein is CASILNRYSTDTQYF.